The entry below describes one TCR beta chain. The CDR3 extends over 16 amino acids. Germline CDR1 LGHNT, CDR2 FRNRAP. The V end was cut by 0 bases, the J end by 7 bases, with 15 bases between. The sample originates from a study of blood T cell repertoires in COVID-19. Study background: Sites across the United States, Italy and Spain contributed samples from acute and convalescent COVID-19.

Each participant's cohort was designated according to participant-reported clinical history. Recovered Cohort 3 donors showed two negative PCRs, clearance, or symptom resolution. Original data processing: Estimates of nucleated cell counts were drawn from the amplification of reference gene primers. Assay: immunoSEQ multiplex PCR; the TCRdb copy retains only in-frame clones and omits some. Clone size and V and J calls were adopted from that table, with D and trimming inferred from the DNA. The sample has about 230,000 clones; 84% are singletons. Sequenced: PBMCs or T cells enriched from blood (not recorded which). This receptor was obtained from a man in his 60s who had recovered from COVID-19. V usage is TRBV12-5 and J usage is TRBJ1-4; TRBD1 might be the D (6 bases). The CDR3 sequence is CASGLVTGYGFEKLFF. The DNA of the CDR3 is TGTGCTAGTGGTTTGGTTACAGGGTACGGGTTTGAAAAACTGTTTTTT.